The 30 T cell receptor beta chains reported below all come from one sample, sequenced in a study of T-cell reconstitution after alpha-beta-depleted transplantation in children. Using unique molecular identifiers, the investigators prepared the TCRbeta library. TCRdb fed the PCR reads into MiXCR, producing one record per CDR3 protein. The table shows some 240,000 distinct CDR3 sequences, with about 8.8% occurring only once. Sequenced here: PBMCs from the stem cell graft donor, sampled from the stem cell graft. Source of these receptors: a human donor who donated a stem cell graft to a child with SCID.

This clonotype was seen ten or more times. The V gene is TRBV20-1, the J gene TRBJ2-3, with D tentatively TRBD1 or TRBD2 (5 bases each). The germline V gene encodes CDR1 DFQATT and CDR2 SNEGSKA (reference sequence). There are 15 residues in the CDR3. V lost 2 bases and J 5 bases, leaving 17 bases between the germline ends. CDR3 sequence reads: CSARRVGTSGDTQYF. The CDR3, as DNA: TGCAGTGCTAGAAGGGTCGGGACGTCAGGAGATACGCAGTATTTT.

This clonotype was found many times. The J gene is TRBJ1-5, the V gene TRBV7-6; D may be TRBD1 (5 bases). Germline V gene sequence: CDR1 SGHVS, CDR2 FNYEAQ. This CDR3 contains 14 residues. With 2 bases removed from V and 7 bases from J, the gap between germline ends came to 12 bases. CDR3 in DNA: TGTGCCAGCAGCTTAAGACCAGGGTTCCAGCCCCAGCATTTT. Translating it yields CASSLRPGFQPQHF. The whole variable domain, remainder taken from reference TRBV7-6 and TRBJ1-5, is GAGVSQSPRYKVTKRGQDVALRCDPISGHVSLYWYRQALGQGPEFLTYFNYEAQQDKSGLPNDRFSAERPEGSISTLTIQRTEQRDSAMYRCASSLRPGFQPQHFGDGTRLSIL.

This clonotype was picked up a small number of times. The V call is TRBV11-2, the J call TRBJ2-5, with D maybe TRBD2 (7 bases). CDR3 size: 14 residues. The germline V gene encodes CDR1 SGHAT and CDR2 FQNNGV. Trimming took off 3 bases at V and 5 bases at J, with 13 bases between the two ends. This CDR3 is CASSFWGGKETQYF. The CDR3 DNA follows: TGTGCCAGCAGCTTCTGGGGGGGCAAGGAGACCCAGTACTTC.

This clonotype was counted many times. This rearrangement joins TRBV7-8 to TRBJ1-4; D might be TRBD1 (5 bases). Trimming shortened V by 5 bases and J by 0 bases, and 22 bases separated the two germline ends. Germline lookup yields CDR1 SGHVS and CDR2 FQNEAQ. The CDR3 is 19 residues long. The CDR3 loop is CASSLSPPGRATTNEKLFF. The CDR3 DNA is TGTGCCAGCAGCCTATCCCCCCCTGGCAGGGCAACAACTAATGAAAAACTGTTTTTT.

This clonotype was counted ten times or more. The chain employs TRBV27 and TRBJ2-3; possibly TRBD2 for D (6 bases). Trimming shortened V by 6 bases and J by 3 bases, and 10 bases separated the two germline ends. The CDR3 length is 13 residues. CDR1 MNHEY and CDR2 SMNVEV come from the germline V gene (reference sequence). CDR3 loop: CASSPGETDTQYF. The DNA of the CDR3 is TGTGCCAGCAGCCCGGGGGAAACAGATACGCAGTATTTT.

About this clonotype: It may be a read error: a sequence one base away is much more abundant. The chain employs TRBV7-2 and TRBJ1-2; TRBD1 matches at 8 bases. CDR1 SGHTA and CDR2 FQGNSA come from the germline V gene. The CDR3 runs 14 residues. The CDR3 DNA follows: TGTGCCAGCAGCCAGGGACAGGAAGGCTATGGCGACACCTTC. Its protein is CASSQGQEGYGDTF.

This clonotype was seen at least ten times. The J gene is TRBJ1-2, the V gene TRBV7-9; 7 nucleotides agree with TRBD1. J was trimmed by 4 bases and V by 5 bases; bases with no gene match: 7. The CDR3 extends over 14 amino acids. Germline CDR1 is SEHNR and CDR2 is FQNEAQ (reference sequence). The CDR3 bases are TGTGCCAGCAGCACAGGGGCTAGGGGCTATGGCTACACCTTC. Its translation: CASSTGARGYGYTF.

This clonotype was seen at least ten times. CDR3 region: CASSEWGVDYGYTF. The CDR3 nucleotides are TGTGCCAGCAGTGAATGGGGGGTGGACTATGGCTACACCTTC. This rearrangement joins TRBV6-1 to TRBJ1-2, with a possible D match to TRBD1 (5 bases). CDR3 length equals 14 residues. The germline gives CDR1 MNHNS, CDR2 SASEGT. V was trimmed by 2 bases and J by 3 bases, leaving 10 bases between them.

The table lists this clonotype with many counts. This chain connects TRBV6-2 or TRBV6-3 to TRBJ2-5, with D possibly matching TRBD1 (6 bases). In germline, CDR1 is MNHEY, CDR2 SVGEGT. V was trimmed by 3 bases and J by 0 bases, leaving 8 bases between them. The CDR3 is 14 residues long. DNA for the CDR3: TGTGCCAGCAGTTATGGGGGCTACCAAGAGACCCAGTACTTC. Its translation is CASSYGGYQETQYF.

This clonotype was observed at least ten times. The chain joins TRBV29-1 to TRBJ2-1, with D uncertain. Germline CDR1 and CDR2: SQVTM and ANQGSEA. This CDR3 region has 13 residues. V lost 1 base and J lost 10, with 14 bases in between. CDR3 region: CSVEVFRRPEQFF. The CDR3 DNA reads TGCAGCGTTGAAGTATTCAGGCGCCCAGAGCAGTTCTTC.

This clonotype was picked up many times. This sequence joins TRBV5-1 and TRBJ2-7; D may be TRBD1 or TRBD2 (5 bases each). CDR1 SGHRS and CDR2 YFSETQ come from the germline V gene. There are 15 residues in the CDR3. Trimming removed 4 bases from V and 4 bases from J, with 18 bases in between. CDR3 amino acids: CASSPSRGLGYEQYF. CDR3 in DNA: TGCGCCAGCAGCCCCTCTCGGGGCCTTGGGTACGAGCAGTACTTC.

This clonotype occurred many times. This chain joins TRBV20-1 and TRBJ1-6; possible D gene TRBD1, 5 bases. The CDR3 extends over 14 amino acids. Germline V gene data show CDR1 as DFQATT and CDR2 as SNEGSKA (reference sequence). The chain's CDR3 is CSAGGGSVGSPLHF. Here the CDR3 DNA reads TGCAGCGCGGGGGGGGGATCGGTCGGATCACCCCTCCACTTT.

Ten or more counts support this clonotype. The chain is built from TRBV19 and TRBJ2-5; tentative D call: TRBD2 (6 bases). Trimming removed 3 bases from V and 4 bases from J, with 12 bases in between. The CDR3 is 14 residues long. CDR1 LNHDA and CDR2 SQIVND come from the germline V gene (reference sequence). The CDR3 nucleotides are TGTGCCAGTAGTATTGCGGGACCTCCAGAGACCCAGTACTTC. Protein: CASSIAGPPETQYF.

This clonotype was seen many times. The V gene is TRBV5-1, the J gene TRBJ2-1; 11 bases are shared with TRBD2. The CDR3 has 14 amino acids. Germline values: CDR1 SGHRS, CDR2 YFSETQ. The trim removed 5 bases at V and 5 bases at J, leaving 3 bases unmatched. The CDR3 loop is CASRGTSGHNEQFF. The CDR3 DNA follows: TGCGCCAGCAGGGGGACTAGCGGCCACAATGAGCAGTTCTTC.

This clonotype was found many times. This sequence joins TRBV7-9 and TRBJ2-5, with TRBD2 identical over 7 bases. With 4 bases clipped from V and 3 bases from J, the junction kept 11 bases outside the gene matches. Per the germline V gene, CDR1 is SEHNR and CDR2 is FQNEAQ (reference sequence). This CDR3 contains 16 residues. The CDR3 loop is CASSSPGGGRKETQYF. Written as DNA, the CDR3 is TGTGCCAGCAGCTCCCCGGGCGGGGGTCGCAAAGAGACCCAGTACTTC. The variable domain in full, with the rest retrieved from reference TRBV7-9 and TRBJ2-5, is DTGVSQNPRHKITKRGQNVTFRCDPISEHNRLYWYRQTLGQGPEFLTYFQNEAQLEKSRLLSDRFSAERPKGSFSTLEIQRTEQGDSAMYLCASSSPGGGRKETQYFGPGTRLLVL.

At least ten counts were recorded for this clonotype. The chain employs TRBV20-1 and TRBJ2-3, with TRBD1 matching over 10 bases. Looked up from germline, CDR1 is DFQATT and CDR2 is SNEGSKA (reference sequence). The CDR3 has 19 residues. V lost 3 bases and J lost 3; bases outside the gene matches: 18. The CDR3 nucleotides read TGCAGTGCTAGGTCAGGACAGGGGGAACCTGGGGTTGGTACAGATACGCAGTATTTT. Residues: CSARSGQGEPGVGTDTQYF.

This clonotype was counted at least ten times. The chain joins TRBV18 to TRBJ1-4; D possibly corresponds to TRBD1 (6 bases). Trimming cost V 1 base and J 3 bases, with 18 bases left between them. This CDR3 region has 18 residues. Germline values: CDR1 KGHSH, CDR2 LQKENI. The CDR3 sequence: CASSPRLQQQGSNEKLFF. The CDR3 DNA follows: TGTGCCAGCTCACCACGTCTCCAGCAACAGGGTTCTAATGAAAAACTGTTTTTT.

This clonotype was counted many times. V is TRBV12-3 or TRBV12-4 and J is TRBJ1-1, with unresolved D. Trimming removed 3 bases at V and 0 bases at J, with 8 bases between. This CDR3 comprises 14 residues. The CDR3 bases are TGTGCCAGCAGTTTCCGGGCGGTGAACACTGAAGCTTTCTTT. This codes for CASSFRAVNTEAFF.

This clonotype was seen many times. The V and J genes are TRBV5-1 and TRBJ2-7, with D unclear. The CDR3 runs 11 residues. Germline V gene data show CDR1 as SGHRS and CDR2 as YFSETQ. The V and J ends lost 2 bases and 6 bases respectively, with 6 bases between them. The CDR3 loop reads CASSFLTEQYF. The CDR3 region has the DNA TGCGCCAGCAGCTTCCTCACCGAGCAGTACTTC.

This clonotype was counted many times. The chain carries TRBV20-1 and TRBJ1-2; the D gene is possibly TRBD1 (6 bases). The CDR3 runs to 17 residues. Per germline, CDR1 DFQATT and CDR2 SNEGSKA (reference sequence). The germline V and J ends were trimmed by 1 base and 1 base, with 19 bases remaining between them. In nucleotides, the CDR3 is TGCAGTGCTAGAGCCCGAGTGACAGGCACTTTTAACTATGGCTACACCTTC. Amino acids: CSARARVTGTFNYGYTF.

This clonotype was counted many times. V usage is TRBV20-1 and J usage is TRBJ1-1; no reliable D call. CDR1 is DFQATT and CDR2 is SNEGSKA in the germline V gene (reference sequence). V lost 5 bases and J lost 7, with 2 bases in between. The CDR3 is 8 amino acids. CDR3 nucleotide sequence: TGCAGTGCTTTTGAAGCTTTCTTT. Encoded protein: CSAFEAFF.

This clonotype showed up many times. This chain connects TRBV5-6 to TRBJ2-1, with unresolved D. With 0 bases removed from V and 10 bases from J, the gap between germline ends came to 11 bases. Germline CDR1 and CDR2: SGHDT and YYEEEE. The CDR3 is 13 residues long. CDR3 region: CASSLGQPEEQFF. In DNA, the CDR3 is TGTGCCAGCAGCTTGGGGCAGCCCGAGGAGCAGTTCTTC.

Turning to this clonotype: A much more abundant neighbour one base away suggests this may be a read error. CDR3 protein: CASSGYRENEQFF. The CDR3 DNA reads TGCGCCAGCAGCGGGTACAGGGAAAATGAGCAGTTCTTC. The rearrangement joins TRBV5-1 to TRBJ2-1; D is possibly TRBD1 (6 bases). V was shortened by 4 bases and J by 7 bases, with 12 bases between the two germline ends. Germline lookup yields CDR1 SGHRS and CDR2 YFSETQ. The CDR3 sequence is 13 residues long.

This clonotype came up many times. The chain employs TRBV5-1 and TRBJ2-3; D unclear. The CDR3 contains 16 residues. The germline gives CDR1 SGHRS, CDR2 YFSETQ. The V end lost 4 bases, the J end lost 4 bases, and 19 bases lay between the germline ends. CDR3 protein: CASSHGKSFPADTQYF. Written as DNA, the CDR3 is TGCGCCAGCAGCCATGGGAAGTCGTTTCCGGCAGATACGCAGTATTTT. The variable domain in full, with the rest retrieved from reference TRBV5-1 and TRBJ2-3, is KAGVTQTPRYLIKTRGQQVTLSCSPISGHRSVSWYQQTPGQGLQFLFEYFSETQRNKGNFPGRFSGRQFSNSRSEMNVSTLELGDSALYLCASSHGKSFPADTQYFGPGTRLTVL.

CDR3 sequence (DNA): TGCGCCAGCAGCTTCGGGACTAGCGGTTCAACAGATACGCAGTATTTT. Protein sequence: CASSFGTSGSTDTQYF. V gene TRBV5-1 combines with J gene TRBJ2-3, with TRBD2 matching over 11 bases. J lost 3 bases, V lost 2 bases, and 5 bases had no gene match. There are 16 residues in the CDR3. In germline, CDR1 is SGHRS, CDR2 YFSETQ.

This clonotype was picked up many times. The chain combines TRBV12-3 or TRBV12-4 with TRBJ2-2; the D is unclear. This CDR3 region has 13 residues. V lost 0 bases to trimming and J lost 7 bases, with 6 bases between them. The CDR3 protein is CASSLALGGELFF. The DNA for the CDR3 is TGTGCCAGCAGTTTAGCGCTTGGCGGGGAGCTGTTTTTT.

The sample holds many counts of this clonotype. The chain joins TRBV5-6 to TRBJ2-3; TRBD2 agrees at 7 bases. The CDR3 sequence is 15 residues long. Germline V gene sequence: CDR1 SGHDT, CDR2 YYEEEE. With V trimmed by 1 base and J by 2 bases, 4 bases remained unmatched. The CDR3 spells CASSLRGVTTDTQYF. CDR3 in DNA: TGTGCCAGCAGCTTGCGGGGGGTAACCACAGATACGCAGTATTTT.

This clonotype was seen at least ten times. The chain uses TRBV28 and TRBJ1-2; maybe TRBD1 (5 bases). CDR3 length: 18 residues. Germline loops: CDR1 MDHEN, CDR2 SYDVKM. The V end was cut by 6 bases, the J end by 0 bases, with 23 bases between. The CDR3 sequence is CASSPGWREHSANYGYTF. The DNA for the CDR3 is TGTGCCAGCAGCCCAGGGTGGCGGGAACACTCAGCTAACTATGGCTACACCTTC.

This clonotype was seen repeatedly, ten times or more. This chain joins TRBV5-1 and TRBJ2-3; TRBD1 is a possible D gene (5 bases). Germline V gene data show CDR1 as SGHRS and CDR2 as YFSETQ. Trimming removed 3 bases from V and 2 bases from J, with 13 bases in between. This CDR3 has 15 residues. CDR3 DNA sequence: TGCGCCAGCAGCTCCGCCCAGGGATCCACAGATACGCAGTATTTT. It yields the protein CASSSAQGSTDTQYF. Full variable domain (outside the CDR3, taken from reference TRBV5-1 and TRBJ2-3): KAGVTQTPRYLIKTRGQQVTLSCSPISGHRSVSWYQQTPGQGLQFLFEYFSETQRNKGNFPGRFSGRQFSNSRSEMNVSTLELGDSALYLCASSSAQGSTDTQYFGPGTRLTVL.

This clonotype showed up many times. The chain employs TRBV15 and TRBJ2-1; a possible D gene is TRBD1 (5 bases). This CDR3 comprises 14 residues. The germline V gene encodes CDR1 LNHNV and CDR2 YYDKDF (reference sequence). Deletions cut 4 bases from V and 4 bases from J, with 11 bases between. The CDR3 reads CATSILGPYNEQFF. The CDR3 region has the DNA TGTGCCACCAGCATCTTGGGGCCTTACAATGAGCAGTTCTTC.